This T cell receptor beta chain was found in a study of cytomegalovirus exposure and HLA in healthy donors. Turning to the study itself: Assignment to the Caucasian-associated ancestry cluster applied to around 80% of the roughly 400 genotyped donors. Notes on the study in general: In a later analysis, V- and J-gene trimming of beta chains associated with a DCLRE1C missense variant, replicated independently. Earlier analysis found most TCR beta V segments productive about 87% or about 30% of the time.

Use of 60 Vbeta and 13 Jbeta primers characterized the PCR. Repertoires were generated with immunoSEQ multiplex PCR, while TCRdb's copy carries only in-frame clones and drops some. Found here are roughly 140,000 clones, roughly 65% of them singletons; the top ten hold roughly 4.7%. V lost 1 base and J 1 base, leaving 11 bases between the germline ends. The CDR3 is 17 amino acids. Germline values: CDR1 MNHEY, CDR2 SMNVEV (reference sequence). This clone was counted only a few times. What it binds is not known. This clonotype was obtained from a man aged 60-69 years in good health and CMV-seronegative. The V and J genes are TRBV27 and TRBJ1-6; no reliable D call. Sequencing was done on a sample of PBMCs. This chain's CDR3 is CASSLWMRGSYNSPLHF. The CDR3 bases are TGTGCCAGCAGTTTATGGATGCGGGGTTCCTATAATTCACCCCTCCACTTT.